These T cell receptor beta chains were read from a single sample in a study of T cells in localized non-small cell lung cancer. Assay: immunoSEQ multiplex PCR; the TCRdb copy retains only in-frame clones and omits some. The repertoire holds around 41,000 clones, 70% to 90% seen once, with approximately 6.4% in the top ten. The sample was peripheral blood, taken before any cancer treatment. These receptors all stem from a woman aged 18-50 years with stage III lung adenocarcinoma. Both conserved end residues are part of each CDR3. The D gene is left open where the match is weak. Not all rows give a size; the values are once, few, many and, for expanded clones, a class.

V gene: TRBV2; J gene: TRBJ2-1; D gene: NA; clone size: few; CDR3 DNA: TGTGCCAGCAGTGTTTCCAGCGGATCCTACAATGAGCAGTTCTTC; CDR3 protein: CASSVSSGSYNEQFF
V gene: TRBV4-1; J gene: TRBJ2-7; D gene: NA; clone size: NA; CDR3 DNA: TGCGCCAGCAGCCAATCGACAGCCAATTTACCTTACGAGCAGTACTTC; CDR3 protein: CASSQSTANLPYEQYF
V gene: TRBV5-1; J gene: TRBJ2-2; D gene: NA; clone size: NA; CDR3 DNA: TGCGCCAGCAGCTCATTCGAAGCCACCGGGGAGCTGTTTTTT; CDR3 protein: CASSSFEATGELFF
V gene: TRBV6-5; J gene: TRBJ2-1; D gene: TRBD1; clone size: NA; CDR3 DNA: TGTGCCAGCAGTCGGACAGGGGGCTACAATGAGCAGTTCTTC; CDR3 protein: CASSRTGGYNEQFF
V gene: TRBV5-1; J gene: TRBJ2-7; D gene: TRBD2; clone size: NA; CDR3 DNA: TGCGCCAGCAGCTTGTTTGCTAGCGGGGACGAGCAGTACTTC; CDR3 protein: CASSLFASGDEQYF
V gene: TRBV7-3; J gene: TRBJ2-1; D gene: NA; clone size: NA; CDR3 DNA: TGTGCCAGCAGCCCACCCGGGGCTAGCCCCGATGAGCAGTTCTTC; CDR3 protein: CASSPPGASPDEQFF
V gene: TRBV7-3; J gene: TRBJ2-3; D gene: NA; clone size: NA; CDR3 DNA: TGTGCCAGCAGCCTAACCAACACAGATACGCAGTATTTT; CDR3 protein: CASSLTNTDTQYF
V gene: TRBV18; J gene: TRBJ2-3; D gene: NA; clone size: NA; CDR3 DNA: TGTGCCAGCACCGGGGGTTGGAGGAGCACAGATACGCAGTATTTT; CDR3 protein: CASTGGWRSTDTQYF
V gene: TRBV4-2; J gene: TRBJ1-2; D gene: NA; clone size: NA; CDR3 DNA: TGTGCCAGCAGCCAACCGGACATCCCATCCTCCGGCTACACCTTC; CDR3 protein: CASSQPDIPSSGYTF
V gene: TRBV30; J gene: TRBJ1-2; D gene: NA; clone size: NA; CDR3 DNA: TGTGCCTGGACAGTGGCTTATGGCTACACCTTC; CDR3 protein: CAWTVAYGYTF
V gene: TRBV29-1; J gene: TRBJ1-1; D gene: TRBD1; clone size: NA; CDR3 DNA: TGCAGCGTGGGGACAGGTCAAACTGAAGCTTTCTTT; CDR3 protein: CSVGTGQTEAFF
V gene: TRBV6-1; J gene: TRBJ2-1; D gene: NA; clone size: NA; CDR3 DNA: TGTGCCAGCAGTGAAAGGGCAGGGAGGCATGAGCAGTTCTTC; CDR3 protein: CASSERAGRHEQFF
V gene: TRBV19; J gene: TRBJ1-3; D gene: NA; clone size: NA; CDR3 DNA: TGTGCCAGTAGTAAACTACAGGGACCCTCTGGAAACACCATATATTTT; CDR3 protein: CASSKLQGPSGNTIYF
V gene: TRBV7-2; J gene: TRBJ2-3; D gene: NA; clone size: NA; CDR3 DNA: TGTGCCAGCAGCTTGCGAGATACGCAGTATTTT; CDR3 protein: CASSLRDTQYF
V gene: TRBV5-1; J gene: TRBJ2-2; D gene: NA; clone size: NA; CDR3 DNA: TGCGCCAGCAGCTTGGCCGTGACAGGCGCCGGGGAGCTGTTTTTT; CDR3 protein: CASSLAVTGAGELFF
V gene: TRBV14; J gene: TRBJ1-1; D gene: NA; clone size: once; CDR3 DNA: TGTGCCAGCAGCCAACAGTGGCGACACCAGGGAAACACTGAAGCTTTCTTT; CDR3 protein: CASSQQWRHQGNTEAFF
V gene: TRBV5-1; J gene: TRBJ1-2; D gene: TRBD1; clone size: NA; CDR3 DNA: TGCGCCAGCAGCTCCGGTCAGGGACAGCGGGAGCCCTACACCTTC; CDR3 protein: CASSSGQGQREPYTF
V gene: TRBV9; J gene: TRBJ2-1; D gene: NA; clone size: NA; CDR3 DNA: TGTGCCAGCAGCCCCAGGACTACCTACTCCTACAATGAGCAGTTCTTC; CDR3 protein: CASSPRTTYSYNEQFF
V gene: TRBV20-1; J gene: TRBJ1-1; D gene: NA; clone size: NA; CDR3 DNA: TGCAGTGCTAGGGGGGACACTGAAGCTTTCTTT; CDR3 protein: CSARGDTEAFF
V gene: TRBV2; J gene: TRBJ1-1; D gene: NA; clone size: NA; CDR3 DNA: TGTGCCACCACACTGGACACGAACACTGAAGCTTTCTTT; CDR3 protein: CATTLDTNTEAFF
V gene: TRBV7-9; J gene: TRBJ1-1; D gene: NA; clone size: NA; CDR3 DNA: TGTGCCAGCAGCTGGTCAGAGGTCGCTTTCTTT; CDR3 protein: CASSWSEVAFF